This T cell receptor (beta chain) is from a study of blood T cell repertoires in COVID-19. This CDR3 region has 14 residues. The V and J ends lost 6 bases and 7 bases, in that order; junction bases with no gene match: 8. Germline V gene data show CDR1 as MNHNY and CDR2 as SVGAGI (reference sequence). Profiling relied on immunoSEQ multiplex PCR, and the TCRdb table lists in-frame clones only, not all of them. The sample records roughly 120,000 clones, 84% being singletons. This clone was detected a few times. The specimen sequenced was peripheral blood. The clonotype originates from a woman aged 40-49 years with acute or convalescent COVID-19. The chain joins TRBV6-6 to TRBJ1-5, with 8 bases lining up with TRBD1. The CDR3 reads CASRRRGRGQPQHF. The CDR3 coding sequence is TGTGCCAGCAGGCGCAGGGGGCGTGGACAGCCCCAGCATTTT.